A selection of T cell receptor beta chains follows, all from one sample in a study of CD8 T cells in Susac syndrome. TCRdb redid the calling of the immunoSEQ multiplex PCR reads with MiXCR, one entry per CDR3 protein. The table records about 210,000 distinct CDR3 sequences, about 95% of them present only once. Sequencing used CD4+ T cells from PBMCs. The origin of the receptors is a human donor with multiple sclerosis. Both conserved end residues are part of each CDR3. Fields, in order: CDR3 DNA, CDR3 protein, clone size, D gene, J gene, CDR3 length, V gene. The D gene is left open where the match is weak. Clone size is stated in some rows and not others, as once, few, many or a class when expanded.

DNA: TGCAGTGCCTGGGCCGAAGGGGGGGCCTACGAGCAGTACTTC
CDR3: CSAWAEGGAYEQYF
size: once
D: .
J: TRBJ2-7
length: 14
V: TRBV20-1

DNA: TGTGCCAGCAGCTTAGGCGGGAGGGACCTAGACAATGAGCAGTTCTTC
CDR3: CASSLGGRDLDNEQFF
size: .
D: TRBD2
J: TRBJ2-1
length: 16
V: TRBV5-4

DNA: TGTGCCAGCAGGGACAGTTTGTACTCTTACACCTTC
CDR3: CASRDSLYSYTF
size: .
D: .
J: TRBJ1-2
length: 12
V: TRBV25-1

DNA: TGTGCCAGCAGCCAAGATCGGGGAGAGTATGGCTACACCTTC
CDR3: CASSQDRGEYGYTF
size: .
D: .
J: TRBJ1-2
length: 14
V: TRBV3-1

DNA: TGCGCCAGCAGCTTGGTCCAGGGGGATGGCTACACCTTC
CDR3: CASSLVQGDGYTF
size: .
D: TRBD1
J: TRBJ1-2
length: 13
V: TRBV5-1

DNA: TGTGCCAGCAGCTTGCCCAGGGAGACCGGGGAGCAGTACTTC
CDR3: CASSLPRETGEQYF
size: .
D: .
J: TRBJ2-7
length: 14
V: TRBV5-4

DNA: TGTGCTAGTGGTTTGGTACTTGGCCGGGGCGCTAACTATGGCTACACCTTC
CDR3: CASGLVLGRGANYGYTF
size: .
D: .
J: TRBJ1-2
length: 17
V: TRBV12-5

DNA: TGCAGCCAATCTGGGGGCCGTAGCGGGAGTGGGGAGACCCAGTACTTC
CDR3: CSQSGGRSGSGETQYF
size: .
D: TRBD2
J: TRBJ2-5
length: 16
V: TRBV20-1

DNA: TGTGCCAGCAGCCTAAGGACCGGGACAGGGGGCATCGAGCAGTACTTC
CDR3: CASSLRTGTGGIEQYF
size: .
D: TRBD1
J: TRBJ2-7
length: 16
V: TRBV7-9

DNA: TGTGCCAGCAGCAAGTTAGCGGGGGGTACGCAGTATTTT
CDR3: CASSKLAGGTQYF
size: .
D: .
J: TRBJ2-3
length: 13
V: TRBV21-1

DNA: TGTGCCAGCAGTCACCACCCGACAGACCCAACCTACGAGCAGTACTTC
CDR3: CASSHHPTDPTYEQYF
size: .
D: .
J: TRBJ2-7
length: 16
V: TRBV6-5

DNA: TGTGCCAGCAGCCAAGAACGGTCGCCCCTCCACTTT
CDR3: CASSQERSPLHF
size: once
D: .
J: TRBJ1-6
length: 12
V: TRBV3-1

DNA: TGTGCCAGCACCCCAAGACAGGGGAGCTCCTACAATGAGCAGTTCTTC
CDR3: CASTPRQGSSYNEQFF
size: .
D: TRBD1
J: TRBJ2-1
length: 16
V: TRBV6-1

DNA: TGTGCCAGCAGCCAAGTGACATTCCAAGAGACCCAGTACTTC
CDR3: CASSQVTFQETQYF
size: once
D: .
J: TRBJ2-5
length: 14
V: TRBV3-1

DNA: TGTGCCTGGAGTCCGGGTCTGGCCACAGATACGCAGTATTTT
CDR3: CAWSPGLATDTQYF
size: .
D: .
J: TRBJ2-3
length: 14
V: TRBV30

DNA: TGTGCCAGCAGACTAGCGGGACTCTACGAGCAGTACTTC
CDR3: CASRLAGLYEQYF
size: .
D: TRBD2
J: TRBJ2-7
length: 13
V: TRBV2

DNA: TGTGCCAGCAGCCTCCGGGACAGCGATGGCTACACCTTC
CDR3: CASSLRDSDGYTF
size: .
D: TRBD1
J: TRBJ1-2
length: 13
V: TRBV7-9

DNA: TGTGCCAGCAGGAGACGGGGCACGGGTGGCTACACCTTC
CDR3: CASRRRGTGGYTF
size: .
D: .
J: TRBJ1-2
length: 13
V: TRBV6-5

DNA: TGTGCTAGTGGTTTGGGAACCTTAGATACGCAGTATTTT
CDR3: CASGLGTLDTQYF
size: .
D: .
J: TRBJ2-3
length: 13
V: TRBV12-5

DNA: TGCAGTGTCTACAGGGGGTTTGACGCTGAAGCTTTCTTT
CDR3: CSVYRGFDAEAFF
size: .
D: TRBD1
J: TRBJ1-1
length: 13
V: TRBV20-1

DNA: TGTGCCAGTAGTATAGTCAGGGTTGGCAATCAGCCCCAGCATTTT
CDR3: CASSIVRVGNQPQHF
size: once
D: .
J: TRBJ1-5
length: 15
V: TRBV19

DNA: TGCAGCGTTGACTGGGTTTTCTTT
CDR3: CSVDWVFF
size: .
D: .
J: TRBJ1-1
length: 8
V: TRBV29-1

DNA: TGTGCCAGTAGTATAGAACTAGCGGGGGGGCACGAGCAGTTCTTC
CDR3: CASSIELAGGHEQFF
size: .
D: TRBD2
J: TRBJ2-1
length: 15
V: TRBV19

DNA: TGTGCCAGCGTTAAAGACACCGGGGAGCTGTTTTTT
CDR3: CASVKDTGELFF
size: .
D: .
J: TRBJ2-2
length: 12
V: TRBV6-5

DNA: TGTGCCAGCTTTTCGAGACAGGGAAATCAGCCCCAGCATTTT
CDR3: CASFSRQGNQPQHF
size: .
D: TRBD1
J: TRBJ1-5
length: 14
V: TRBV6-6

DNA: TGTGCCAGCAGTTTAACTCCGGGGAGGGCTGAAGCTTTCTTT
CDR3: CASSLTPGRAEAFF
size: once
D: .
J: TRBJ1-1
length: 14
V: TRBV12-3/TRBV12-4

DNA: TGCGCCAGCAGCTCGGGAGAATTCAATCAGCCCCAGCATTTT
CDR3: CASSSGEFNQPQHF
size: .
D: .
J: TRBJ1-5
length: 14
V: TRBV5-1

DNA: TGCAGTGCTAGCTCGCCCGGCGAGCAGTACTTC
CDR3: CSASSPGEQYF
size: .
D: .
J: TRBJ2-7
length: 11
V: TRBV20-1

DNA: TGCAGCGTCCCCGGTAGTGGGTCAATCTATGGCTACACCTTC
CDR3: CSVPGSGSIYGYTF
size: .
D: .
J: TRBJ1-2
length: 14
V: TRBV29-1

DNA: TGTGCCAGCAGCCAAGGGGCTAAGATGGCTTTCTTT
CDR3: CASSQGAKMAFF
size: .
D: .
J: TRBJ1-1
length: 12
V: TRBV3-1

DNA: TGCGCCAGCAGCTTAGGAGGGGGAGGCCATGAGACCCAGTACTTC
CDR3: CASSLGGGGHETQYF
size: .
D: .
J: TRBJ2-5
length: 15
V: TRBV5-1

DNA: TGTGCCAGCAGTGATGGGGGAGCGCCCAATGAGCAGTTCTTC
CDR3: CASSDGGAPNEQFF
size: .
D: .
J: TRBJ2-1
length: 14
V: TRBV2

DNA: TGCGCCAGCAGCCAAGAGATGCTGGCCCATATGAACACTGAAGCTTTCTTT
CDR3: CASSQEMLAHMNTEAFF
size: .
D: .
J: TRBJ1-1
length: 17
V: TRBV4-1

DNA: TGTGCCAGCAGGGCCGGGACTAGCGACTACAATGAGCAGTTCTTC
CDR3: CASRAGTSDYNEQFF
size: .
D: TRBD2
J: TRBJ2-1
length: 15
V: TRBV5-4

DNA: TGCAGTGCTGTGGGGGACAAAGCACAAGAGACCCAGTACTTC
CDR3: CSAVGDKAQETQYF
size: .
D: .
J: TRBJ2-5
length: 14
V: TRBV20-1

DNA: TGTGCCAGCAGCCAGGACGGCAACTATGGCTACACCTTC
CDR3: CASSQDGNYGYTF
size: .
D: .
J: TRBJ1-2
length: 13
V: TRBV7-9

DNA: TGTGCCATCAGTGAGTCTGAGAGGACCCCGGGCCAGTACTTC
CDR3: CAISESERTPGQYF
size: .
D: .
J: TRBJ2-7
length: 14
V: TRBV10-3

DNA: TGTGCCAGCAGTTACTCGGCAGTTAGCAATCAGCCCCAGCATTTT
CDR3: CASSYSAVSNQPQHF
size: .
D: .
J: TRBJ1-5
length: 15
V: TRBV6-5

DNA: TGTGCCAGCAGTTTCATACAGGGGAGAGGCTACACCTTC
CDR3: CASSFIQGRGYTF
size: once
D: TRBD1
J: TRBJ1-2
length: 13
V: TRBV12-3/TRBV12-4

DNA: TGTGCCAGTAGTATCGCCCCGGCCCAAGTGACTCAGTACTTC
CDR3: CASSIAPAQVTQYF
size: .
D: .
J: TRBJ2-4
length: 14
V: TRBV19